This entry lists 8 T cell receptor beta chains sequenced from one sample in a study of cytomegalovirus exposure and HLA in healthy donors. The PCR was carried out with 60 Vbeta primers and 13 Jbeta primers. Generated by immunoSEQ multiplex PCR, the TCRdb table keeps only in-frame clones and is missing some. This sample yields about 160,000 clones, of which approximately 80% are seen a single time; approximately 4.5% belongs to the top ten. The specimen sequenced was PBMCs. The source of these receptors is a man aged 25 to 45 in good health and CMV-seronegative.

In its sample, this clone was seen a few times. The chain employs TRBV6-1 and TRBJ1-6, with TRBD1 matching 11 bases. J lost 3 bases, V lost 2 bases, and 15 bases had no gene match. Germline values: CDR1 MNHNS, CDR2 SASEGT. The length of the CDR3 is 21 residues. This CDR3 is CASSEFPPMDRGRGYNSPLHF. The DNA for the CDR3 is TGTGCCAGCAGTGAATTCCCTCCGATGGACAGGGGGCGAGGCTATAATTCACCCCTCCACTTT.

The chain recombines TRBV30 with TRBJ2-3, with unresolved D. V lost 1 base to trimming and J lost 2 bases, with 10 bases between them. This CDR3 has 14 residues. CDR1 and CDR2 (germline): GTSNPN, SVGIG (reference sequence). This CDR3 is CAWSALGNTDTQYF. The DNA of the CDR3 is TGTGCCTGGAGTGCCCTAGGAAACACAGATACGCAGTATTTT. Full variable domain (outside the CDR3, taken from reference TRBV30 and TRBJ2-3): SQTIHQWPATLVQPVGSPLSLECTVEGTSNPNLYWYRQAAGRGLQLLFYSVGIGQISSEVPQNLSASRPQDRQFILSSKKLLLSDSGFYLCAWSALGNTDTQYFGPGTRLTVL.

This sequence joins TRBV6-5 and TRBJ2-2, with 11 bases matching TRBD1. The CDR3 sequence is 15 residues long. V was pared by 0 bases and J by 6 bases, with 0 bases of the junction left unmatched. Germline-derived CDR1 and CDR2 are MNHEY and SVGAGI. This CDR3 is CASSYSGQGAGELFF. The CDR3 region has the DNA TGTGCCAGCAGTTACTCGGGACAGGGGGCCGGGGAGCTGTTTTTT.

This clone was counted many times. CDR3 in amino acids: CASSLVDYEQYF. In nucleotides, the CDR3 is TGTGCCAGCAGCTTAGTAGACTACGAGCAGTACTTC. The J gene is TRBJ2-7, the V gene TRBV7-8; no reliable D call. Trimming took off 1 base at V and 3 bases at J, with 4 bases between the two ends. CDR1 SGHVS and CDR2 FQNEAQ come from the germline V gene. The CDR3 sequence is 12 residues long. Based on the CDR3 plus reference TRBV7-8 and TRBJ2-7, the full variable domain is GAGVSQSPRYKVAKRGQDVALRCDPISGHVSLFWYQQALGQGPEFLTYFQNEAQLDKSGLPSDRFFAERPEGSVSTLKIQRTQQEDSAVYLCASSLVDYEQYFGPGTRLTVT.

This clone appeared once. The V gene is TRBV6-1, the J gene TRBJ2-5; D is ambiguous. Gene TRBJ2-7 matches the end of the DNA better, so the J call may be wrong. The CDR3 length is 14 residues. Germline V lookup: CDR1 MNHNS, CDR2 SASEGT. The CDR3 region has the DNA TGTGCCAGCAGTGAAGGAAGCGACTTCCACGAGCAGTACTTC. Protein sequence: CASSEGSDFHEQYF.

With respect to this clone: At the DNA level, this CDR3 is encoded by other sequences in the same sample as well. The chain couples TRBV5-1 to TRBJ2-7, with D tentatively TRBD2 (5 bases). CDR3 size: 18 residues. V gave up 6 bases and J gave up 2 bases, with 27 bases separating them. Germline lookup yields CDR1 SGHRS and CDR2 YFSETQ. DNA of the CDR3: TGCGCCAGCAACCCAACTAGGACGGGCCCCTTCTCAACCTACGAGCAGTACTTC. This translates into CASNPTRTGPFSTYEQYF.

With respect to this clone: This sequence may be a read error, since a much larger clone differs from it by one base. The chain links TRBV6-4 to TRBJ2-1; D may be TRBD2 (6 bases). CDR3 length equals 15 residues. Germline values: CDR1 MRHNA, CDR2 SNTAGT. Trimming pared 3 bases from V and 8 bases from J, leaving 17 bases between. CDR3 loop: CASSDTSRGRDEQFF. The CDR3 DNA reads as TGTGCCAGCAGTGATACTAGCCGGGGACGAGATGAGCAGTTCTTC.

This clone was found once. The DNA of the CDR3 is TGTGCCAGCAGTTTACTTAACTATGGCTACACCTTC. Its protein product is CASSLLNYGYTF. This chain links TRBV28 with TRBJ1-2; D call uncertain. Germline values: CDR1 MDHEN, CDR2 SYDVKM. CDR3 size: 12 residues. Trimming took 2 bases from V and 1 from J, leaving 2 bases between them.